The clone carrying this T cell receptor beta chain turned up a few times. Germline CDR1 reads MNHNY; CDR2 reads SVGAGI (reference sequence). V gave up 2 bases and J gave up 6 bases, with 19 bases separating them. This CDR3 is 16 amino acids long. This entry belongs to a study of control samples from healthy donors and cancer patients. Profiled with immunoSEQ multiplex PCR; TCRdb holds only in-frame clones, not every one. The sample has about 270,000 clones; 82% are singletons. The chain carries TRBV6-6 and TRBJ1-2, with TRBD1 as a possible D gene (6 bases). The sequencing input was PBMCs. The clonotype was recovered from a woman aged 55 to 70 with lung cancer. In DNA form, the CDR3 reads TGTGCCAGCAGTTACAAAAAGGGGGTTGAAGGGAATGGCTACACCTTC. Translation: CASSYKKGVEGNGYTF.